These 5 T cell receptor beta chains originate from one sample sequenced in a study of CD8+ T cells in alopecia areata. Treatment: oral pan-JAK inhibitor, 5-10 mg twice daily. Sequencing used cDNA as its template, made by extracting RNA and reverse transcribing it. Some clones are missing from TCRdb's copy, which holds only in-frame ones; the method was immunoSEQ multiplex PCR. Of about 100,000 clones listed, 55% to 70% are singletons. The material sequenced was CD8+ T cells sorted from blood, taken between weeks 55 and 65, from a patient treated with tofacitinib. The receptors here all came from a human donor with alopecia areata.

This clone has a handful of counts. This sequence joins TRBV2 and TRBJ1-6; weak D call: TRBD1 (5 bases). Germline values: CDR1 SNHLY, CDR2 FYNNEI. V was trimmed by 3 bases and J by 5 bases, leaving 11 bases between them. This CDR3 is 15 amino acids long. The CDR3 reads CASSEGRVNNSPLHF. DNA of the CDR3: TGTGCCAGCAGTGAGGGCAGGGTCAATAATTCACCCCTCCACTTT.

This clone was seen a handful of times. This chain links TRBV15 with TRBJ2-2; 7 positions match TRBD1. The CDR3 is made up of 16 amino acids. The germline V gene has CDR1 LNHNV and CDR2 YYDKDF (reference sequence). The V and J ends lost 5 bases and 4 bases, in that order; junction bases with no gene match: 10. The CDR3, as DNA: TGTGCCACCAGCGAAACAGGGGTTTGGAGCACCGGGGAGCTGTTTTTT. It is translated as CATSETGVWSTGELFF.

The sample holds a few counts of this clone. The rearrangement joins TRBV27 to TRBJ2-7; the D gene is possibly TRBD1 (6 bases). V dropped 0 bases and J dropped 5 bases, with 14 bases sitting between them. This CDR3 has 15 amino acids. Germline loops: CDR1 MNHEY, CDR2 SMNVEV (reference sequence). The DNA of the CDR3 is TGTGCCAGCAGTTTATCATCAGGGGTTAAGGACGAGCAGTACTTC. This translates into CASSLSSGVKDEQYF.

In its sample, this clone was seen a few times. This chain uses TRBV7-2 with TRBJ1-1; TRBD1 is a possible D gene (6 bases). Trimming removed 2 bases from V and 8 bases from J, with 9 bases in between. Germline CDR1 SGHTA, CDR2 FQGNSA. The length of the CDR3 is 12 residues. In DNA, the CDR3 is TGTGCCAGCAGCTTATGGACAGTGGAAGCTTTCTTT. This translates into CASSLWTVEAFF.

In this sample, this clone turned up a few times. The gene calls are TRBV4-1 and TRBJ1-2; no firm D call. The CDR3 runs to 13 residues. Germline loops: CDR1 MGHRA, CDR2 YSYEKL. V lost 2 bases, J lost 2 bases, and 6 bases lay in between. Written as DNA, the CDR3 is TGCGCCAGCAGCCAAAACCTAAACTATGGCTACACCTTC. Its protein is CASSQNLNYGYTF.